The text below deals with one TCR beta chain. Deletions cut 6 bases from V and 5 bases from J, with 16 bases between. Germline V gene sequence: CDR1 SEHNR, CDR2 FQNEAQ (reference sequence). This CDR3 comprises 14 residues. The sample comes from a study of T cell changes during pregnancy in multiple sclerosis. Here immunoSEQ multiplex PCR was the method, and the copy in TCRdb shows in-frame clones only, minus some. In the table there are around 38,000 clones, roughly 90% of which are singletons. The receptor comes from a female donor with multiple sclerosis, enrolled in a pregnancy study. Sequencing used CD8+ T cells from peripheral blood mononuclear cells, obtained in the third trimester of pregnancy. The chain links TRBV7-9 to TRBJ2-5; perhaps TRBD2 as D (6 bases). The CDR3 DNA reads TGTGCCAGCAGGGAGTCTAGCGTCGTTGAGACCCAGTACTTC. It is translated as CASRESSVVETQYF. The full variable domain, in which reference TRBV7-9 and TRBJ2-5 provide the parts outside the CDR3, is DTGVSQNPRHKITKRGQNVTFRCDPISEHNRLYWYRQTLGQGPEFLTYFQNEAQLEKSRLLSDRFSAERPKGSFSTLEIQRTEQGDSAMYLCASRESSVVETQYFGPGTRLLVL.